The 26 T cell receptor beta chains given below trace back to one sample, sequenced in a study of shared clonotypes between healthy human individuals. Sequenced by immunoSEQ multiplex PCR; TCRdb stores in-frame clones only, minus some. The table has fewer than 550,000 clones, around 79% seen once. The sequenced material came from PBMCs. Every receptor here comes from a woman between 35 and 50 years old in good health. Some clones in this sample may be carry-over from other donors' samples.

V usage is TRBV4-3 and J usage is TRBJ1-5, with D perhaps matching TRBD1 (5 bases). Germline assignment: CDR1 LGHNA and CDR2 YSLEER. Trimming shortened V by 1 base and J by 7 bases, and 8 bases separated the two germline ends. This CDR3 has 13 residues. The CDR3 bases are TGCGCCAGCAGCCAAGGGTGGGGCCAGCCCCAGCATTTT. The encoded protein is CASSQGWGQPQHF.

This rearrangement joins TRBV18 to TRBJ2-2; D is possibly TRBD1 (5 bases). The germline V and J ends were trimmed by 2 bases and 3 bases, with 10 bases remaining between them. CDR1 and CDR2 from the germline V gene are KGHSH and LQKENI. This CDR3 comprises 15 residues. CDR3 sequence (DNA): TGTGCCAGCTCACCAAGAGACAGTCACACCGGGGAGCTGTTTTTT. Translating it yields CASSPRDSHTGELFF. Combining the CDR3 with reference TRBV18 and TRBJ2-2 gives the whole variable domain NAGVMQNPRHLVRRRGQEARLRCSPMKGHSHVYWYRQLPEEGLKFMVYLQKENIIDESGMPKERFSAEFPKEGPSILRIQQVVRGDSAAYFCASSPRDSHTGELFFGEGSRLTVL.

This clone was counted once. Other DNA sequences of this sample code for an identical CDR3. This rearrangement joins TRBV28 to TRBJ1-4; 10 nucleotides agree with TRBD1. V lost 8 bases, J lost 0 bases, and 6 bases stayed unmatched. CDR3 size: 16 residues. Germline CDR1 is MDHEN and CDR2 is SYDVKM. The CDR3 spells CASRWDRGATNEKLFF. CDR3 nucleotides: TGTGCCAGCCGCTGGGACAGGGGAGCAACTAATGAAAAACTGTTTTTT.

The chain carries TRBV11-2 and TRBJ2-5; D not certain. Between the trimmed V and J ends, which lost 5 bases and 0 bases, there was a span of 13 bases. CDR1 is SGHAT, CDR2 FQNNGV, per germline. The CDR3 is 15 amino acids. The CDR3 protein is CASSRLRTDQETQYF. Here the CDR3 DNA reads TGTGCCAGCAGCCGACTCCGGACCGACCAAGAGACCCAGTACTTC.

The chain has TRBV19 and TRBJ2-4; D possibly matches TRBD1 or TRBD2 (5 bases each). This CDR3 comprises 15 residues. CDR1 and CDR2 from the germline V gene are LNHDA and SQIVND (reference sequence). Trimming cost V 4 bases and J 0 bases, with 10 bases left between them. The CDR3 DNA reads as TGTGCCAGTAGTAGGGGCGGGCTAGCCAAAAACATTCAGTACTTC. It codes for CASSRGGLAKNIQYF.

This chain links TRBV28 with TRBJ2-6; maybe TRBD2 (5 bases). Germline assignment: CDR1 MDHEN and CDR2 SYDVKM. CDR3 length equals 13 residues. The ends were cut back, 7 bases at V and 4 bases at J, with 8 bases in the middle. CDR3 DNA sequence: TGTGCCAGCAAGAGGGCCGGGGCCAACGTCCTGACTTTC. Amino acids: CASKRAGANVLTF. The full variable domain, completed using reference TRBV28 and TRBJ2-6, is DVKVTQSSRYLVKRTGEKVFLECVQDMDHENMFWYRQDPGLGLRLIYFSYDVKMKEKGDIPEGYSVSREKKERFSLILESASTNQTSMYLCASKRAGANVLTFGAGSRLTVL.

Regarding this clone: The junction does not match germline at one end; this may be a read error. The rearrangement uses TRBV6-4 and TRBJ2-2, with D unclear. Germline CDR1 reads MRHNA; CDR2 reads SNTAGT. This CDR3 has 14 residues. CDR3 loop: CASSYSLSTGELFF. CDR3 DNA sequence: TGTGCCAGCAGTTACTCACTAAGCACCGGGGAGCTGTTTTTT.

The rearrangement links TRBV18 to TRBJ2-1, with TRBD1 as a possible D gene (6 bases). The ends were cut back, 3 bases at V and 2 bases at J, with 11 bases in the middle. The germline CDR1 and CDR2 sequences are KGHSH and LQKENI. This CDR3 is 15 amino acids long. The CDR3 region has the DNA TGTGCCAGCTCACCCTCCAGGGGAGCCTACAATGAGCAGTTCTTC. Translating gives CASSPSRGAYNEQFF. Full variable domain (missing parts from reference TRBV18 and TRBJ2-1): NAGVMQNPRHLVRRRGQEARLRCSPMKGHSHVYWYRQLPEEGLKFMVYLQKENIIDESGMPKERFSAEFPKEGPSILRIQQVVRGDSAAYFCASSPSRGAYNEQFFGPGTRLTVL.

The chain uses TRBV7-9 and TRBJ2-3, with 8 bases that match TRBD1. V trimming: 5 bases; J trimming: 1 base; junction bases outside the gene matches: 8. The CDR3 spans 16 residues. CDR1 SEHNR and CDR2 FQNEAQ come from the germline V gene (reference sequence). The CDR3, as DNA: TGTGCCAGCAGCCCGGGGACAGGACCGGGCACAGATACGCAGTATTTT. Its protein product is CASSPGTGPGTDTQYF.

V gene TRBV18 combines with J gene TRBJ1-3, with 10 bases fitting TRBD1. J gave up 8 bases and V 3 bases, and 1 base lay outside the gene matches. The CDR3 sequence is 13 residues long. The germline CDR1 and CDR2 sequences are KGHSH and LQKENI. This CDR3 is CASSPGQGDTIYF. The CDR3, as DNA: TGTGCCAGCTCACCCGGACAGGGGGACACCATATATTTT. Looking up the rest from reference TRBV18 and TRBJ1-3 gives the full variable domain: NAGVMQNPRHLVRRRGQEARLRCSPMKGHSHVYWYRQLPEEGLKFMVYLQKENIIDESGMPKERFSAEFPKEGPSILRIQQVVRGDSAAYFCASSPGQGDTIYFGEGSWLTVV.

The CDR3, as DNA: TGTGCCAGCAGTTTATCGCTAGCGGGAGGGCCGGGGGAGCAGTACTTC. Amino acid sequence: CASSLSLAGGPGEQYF. V and J are TRBV27 and TRBJ2-7; 12 nucleotides agree with TRBD2. Unmatched junction bases numbered 7, after V lost 0 bases and J lost 7 bases. Germline V CDR1 and CDR2: MNHEY, SMNVEV (reference sequence). This CDR3 is 16 amino acids long.

The chain is built from TRBV15 and TRBJ2-7; either TRBD1 or TRBD2 may fit D (5 bases each). The germline gives CDR1 LNHNV, CDR2 YYDKDF (reference sequence). This CDR3 region has 14 residues. The V gene lost 3 bases and the J gene lost 0 bases, with 9 bases spanning the gap. The CDR3 sequence: CATSSRDGSYEQYF. Written as DNA, the CDR3 is TGTGCCACCAGCAGTAGGGACGGCTCCTACGAGCAGTACTTC.

This clone has more than one count but fewer than ten. The chain employs TRBV10-2 and TRBJ1-1; D remains unclear. Germline V gene data show CDR1 as WSHSY and CDR2 as SAAADI. This CDR3 contains 13 residues. The ends were cut back, 1 base at V and 5 bases at J, with 8 bases in the middle. CDR3 sequence (DNA): TGCGCCAGCAGTGAGTTCGAGGAGACTGAAGCTTTCTTT. Amino acid sequence: CASSEFEETEAFF.

The rearrangement uses TRBV5-8 and TRBJ2-3; maybe TRBD2 (5 bases). Germline V gene sequence: CDR1 SGHTS, CDR2 YDEGEE. Deletions cut 1 base from V and 5 bases from J, with 8 bases between. The CDR3 has 13 residues. CDR3 protein: CASSLLTIDTQYF. The CDR3 DNA sequence: TGTGCCAGCAGCTTGTTGACTATAGATACGCAGTATTTT.

The rearrangement joins TRBV19 to TRBJ2-2, with 10 nucleotides matching TRBD1. This CDR3 comprises 17 residues. V lost 5 bases to trimming and J lost 2 bases; unmatched junction nucleotides: 8. Per germline, CDR1 LNHDA and CDR2 SQIVND (reference sequence). The CDR3 DNA reads as TGTGCCAGTAGTTCGGGACAGGGGAGAGGTAACACCGGGGAGCTGTTTTTT. Translation gives CASSSGQGRGNTGELFF.

This clone was recorded many times. Other DNA sequences from this sample encode an identical CDR3 as well. This chain connects TRBV30 to TRBJ2-2; tentatively, D is TRBD1 (5 bases). This CDR3 spans 13 amino acids. Per the germline V gene, CDR1 is GTSNPN and CDR2 is SVGIG (reference sequence). V lost 2 bases to trimming and J lost 8 bases, with 12 bases between them. The CDR3 region is CAWSIREVGELFF. The CDR3, as DNA: TGTGCCTGGAGTATCAGGGAAGTGGGGGAGCTGTTTTTT.

This chain joins TRBV2 and TRBJ2-5; no reliable D call. This CDR3 is built from 13 residues. The germline CDR1 and CDR2 sequences are SNHLY and FYNNEI. The V end was cut by 6 bases, the J end by 7 bases, with 15 bases between. The CDR3 bases are TGTGCCAGCAGCGAGTTGGCTGACGGGACCCAGTACTTC. It specifies CASSELADGTQYF.

This clone showed up just a few times. Within the sample, other DNA sequences also encode this same CDR3. This chain joins TRBV19 and TRBJ1-3, with D uncertain. V gave up 6 bases and J gave up 0 bases, with 6 bases separating them. In germline, CDR1 is LNHDA, CDR2 SQIVND (reference sequence). This CDR3 has 13 residues. CDR3 protein: CASSEVSGNTIYF. The CDR3 DNA reads as TGTGCCAGTAGCGAAGTCTCTGGAAACACCATATATTTT.

V gene TRBV9 combines with J gene TRBJ1-1; possible D gene TRBD1, 5 bases. The CDR3 has 15 residues. Deletions cut 0 bases from V and 10 bases from J, with 19 bases between. In germline, CDR1 is SGDLS, CDR2 YYNGEE. CDR3 protein: CASSVAPSDSQGAFF. For the CDR3, the DNA is TGTGCCAGCAGCGTAGCTCCTTCAGACAGCCAGGGAGCTTTCTTT.

J is TRBJ1-2 and V is TRBV28, with 8 bases fitting TRBD1. Germline lookup yields CDR1 MDHEN and CDR2 SYDVKM. The V gene end was trimmed by 5 bases and the J gene end by 4 bases; junction bases not matched to a gene: 12. The length of the CDR3 is 16 residues. This CDR3 reads CASSQPGQAKTYGYTF. CDR3 coding DNA: TGTGCCAGCAGTCAACCGGGACAGGCAAAGACCTATGGCTACACCTTC.

The CDR3 sequence is CASRVGIGPGYTF. The CDR3 region has the DNA TGTGCCAGTCGTGTGGGTATCGGCCCTGGCTACACCTTC. The chain is built from TRBV19 and TRBJ1-2; D ambiguous. Trimming cost V 8 bases and J 7 bases, with 17 bases left between them. Germline loops: CDR1 LNHDA, CDR2 SQIVND (reference sequence). The CDR3 is 13 amino acids.

The sample holds one count of this clone. This sequence joins TRBV28 and TRBJ2-5, with D hard to call. With 4 bases removed from V and 9 bases from J, the gap between germline ends came to 9 bases. CDR1 and CDR2 from the germline V gene are MDHEN and SYDVKM. This CDR3 spans 11 amino acids. Here the CDR3 DNA reads TGTGCCAGCAGTTCCGAGGTATCCCAGTACTTC. This translates into CASSSEVSQYF.

The rearrangement links TRBV11-2 to TRBJ2-7, with D possibly being TRBD1 (6 bases). Germline assignment: CDR1 SGHAT and CDR2 FQNNGV. Deletions cut 5 bases from V and 0 bases from J, with 11 bases between. CDR3 size: 14 residues. CDR3 in amino acids: CASSPDRNSYEQYF. The CDR3, as DNA: TGTGCCAGCAGCCCCGACAGGAACTCCTACGAGCAGTACTTC.

V and J are TRBV30 and TRBJ1-1; D might be TRBD1 (6 bases). In germline, CDR1 is GTSNPN, CDR2 SVGIG (reference sequence). This CDR3 has 16 residues. V lost 3 bases and J lost 1, with 18 bases in between. Written as DNA, the CDR3 is TGTGCCTGGAGGCCCCGGAGAACAGGGCCGAACACTGAAGCTTTCTTT. Its translation: CAWRPRRTGPNTEAFF.

With regard to this clone: A clone one base away is much larger, so this may be a read error. V gene TRBV7-6 combines with J gene TRBJ2-7; 7 nucleotides agree with TRBD2. CDR1 is SGHVS and CDR2 is FNYEAQ in the germline V gene. V shed 5 bases and J 0 bases; nucleotides not matched to a gene: 7. This CDR3 contains 15 residues. In DNA, the CDR3 is TGTGCCAGCAGCAGGGCTAGCGGACTCTCCTACGAGCAGTACTTC. It translates to CASSRASGLSYEQYF.

This clone was picked up a small number of times. CDR3 nucleotide sequence: TGTGCCAGCAGTGCAACACAAATGCAGTACTTC. Translating it yields CASSATQMQYF. V and J are TRBV25-1 and TRBJ2-5; D uncertain. The V and J ends lost 4 bases and 11 bases respectively, with 11 bases between them. CDR3 length equals 11 residues. Germline assignment: CDR1 MGHDK and CDR2 SYGVNS.